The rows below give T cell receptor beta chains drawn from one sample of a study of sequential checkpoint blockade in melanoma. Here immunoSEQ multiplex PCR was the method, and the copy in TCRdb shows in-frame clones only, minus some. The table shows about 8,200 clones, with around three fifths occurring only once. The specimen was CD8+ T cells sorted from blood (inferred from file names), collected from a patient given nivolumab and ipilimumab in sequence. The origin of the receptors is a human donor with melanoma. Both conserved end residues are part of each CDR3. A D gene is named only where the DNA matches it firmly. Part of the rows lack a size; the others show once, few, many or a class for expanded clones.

TGCGCCAGCAGCTTGCGGACAGGGCCCGACGAGCAGTACTTC	CASSLRTGPDEQYF	TRBD1	TRBJ2-7	TRBV5-1	NA	14
TGTGCCAGCAGGGGCTCGAACACTGAAGCTTTCTTT	CASRGSNTEAFF	NA	TRBJ1-1	TRBV5-4	NA	12
TGTGCCAGTAACACTATAGGGACAGGTTATCAGCCCCAGCATTTT	CASNTIGTGYQPQHF	TRBD1	TRBJ1-5	TRBV19	NA	15
TGTGCCAGCAGTCCAGGAGGCACTGAAGCTTTCTTT	CASSPGGTEAFF	NA	TRBJ1-1	TRBV6-5	NA	12
TGCGCCAGCAGCCTGAGGGTCGGTATCACTGAAGCTTTCTTT	CASSLRVGITEAFF	NA	TRBJ1-1	TRBV4-1	NA	14
TGTGCCAGCAGCGGTATAGGGGTTGGCAATCAGCCCCAGCATTTT	CASSGIGVGNQPQHF	NA	TRBJ1-5	TRBV7-2	NA	15
TGTGCCAGCAGTTACGGGGGGAACACTGAAGCTTTCTTT	CASSYGGNTEAFF	NA	TRBJ1-1	TRBV28	NA	13
TGTGCCAGCAGCTTACCAGGGGGCATTGCTGGGGCCAACGTCCTGACTTTC	CASSLPGGIAGANVLTF	TRBD1	TRBJ2-6	TRBV7-6	NA	17
TGTGCCAGCAGTGATGGGGAAAGGACAGGGGCTGGTCAGCCCCAGCATTTT	CASSDGERTGAGQPQHF	TRBD1	TRBJ1-5	TRBV6-1	NA	17
TGTGCCAGCAGCTCGCAGGGGGCGGTTAATGAAAAACTGTTTTTT	CASSSQGAVNEKLFF	TRBD1	TRBJ1-4	TRBV7-8	NA	15
TGTGCCAGCAGTTTGGGAAGGGAGGGGGCCAACGTCCTGACTTTC	CASSLGREGANVLTF	NA	TRBJ2-6	TRBV6-5	NA	15
TGTGCCAGCAGCTTAGGGCTAGCGGGGGCCTACGAGCAGTACTTC	CASSLGLAGAYEQYF	TRBD2	TRBJ2-7	TRBV11-2	NA	15
TGTGCCAGCAGCTTAGATCGACAGGGGTATAACACTGAAGCTTTCTTT	CASSLDRQGYNTEAFF	TRBD1	TRBJ1-1	TRBV11-1	NA	16
TGTGCCAGCACCAAAAAAAGGACATTTGCCCCCATCGGTGAGCAGTTCTTC	CASTKKRTFAPIGEQFF	NA	TRBJ2-1	TRBV28	once	17
TGTGCCAGCAGCTTGTTAAGTGGGGGGGCAGGTCTGGGCACTGAAGCTTTCTTT	CASSLLSGGAGLGTEAFF	NA	TRBJ1-1	TRBV5-4	NA	18
TGTGCCAGTAGTGGCGGGGGCTGGGAGCAGTACTTC	CASSGGGWEQYF	NA	TRBJ2-5	TRBV19	once	12
TGTGCCATCAGTGAGTCGACAGCCGCCGGTCAGCCCCAGCATTTT	CAISESTAAGQPQHF	NA	TRBJ1-5	TRBV10-3	few	15
TGTGCCTGGAGTTTCGAACAGGAGAATTCACCCCTCCACTTT	CAWSFEQENSPLHF	NA	TRBJ1-6	TRBV30	NA	14
TGTGCCAGCTCCCCCGGGGGCTATGGCTACACCTTC	CASSPGGYGYTF	NA	TRBJ1-2	TRBV6-6	NA	12
TGTGCCAGCAGCAAGGGGTTTCATCAGCCCCAGCATTTT	CASSKGFHQPQHF	NA	TRBJ1-5	TRBV7-6	NA	13
TGTGCCAGCAGCCCGGCGGGGGGGCAAGCGGGGGAAGCTTTCTTT	CASSPAGGQAGEAFF	NA	TRBJ1-1	TRBV6-4	NA	15
TGTGCCATCGGCAACTCCGGGACAGGGGGATATTCACCCCTCCACTTT	CAIGNSGTGGYSPLHF	TRBD1	TRBJ1-6	TRBV28	NA	16
TGTGCCAGTGCCCGGGAAGAGATTTCCTATGGCTACACCTTC	CASAREEISYGYTF	NA	TRBJ1-2	TRBV19	NA	14
TGTGCCAGCAGCTTATTTCCCTTACAGGGGCTTAGCTCCTACGAGCAGTACTTC	CASSLFPLQGLSSYEQYF	TRBD1	TRBJ2-7	TRBV7-9	NA	18
TGCGCCAGCAGCTTGGACGGGGGGGTATACAATGAGCAGTTCTTC	CASSLDGGVYNEQFF	TRBD2	TRBJ2-1	TRBV5-1	NA	15
TGTGCCAGCAGCCCGGGACTAGCGGCCTACGAGCAGTACTTC	CASSPGLAAYEQYF	TRBD2	TRBJ2-7	TRBV27	NA	14
TGTGCCAGTAGTATGGGAGGGCGGACTGAAGCTTTCTTT	CASSMGGRTEAFF	NA	TRBJ1-1	TRBV19	NA	13
TGTGCCAGCAGCCCCGAGTTCAGGTACAGCAATCAGCCCCAGCATTTT	CASSPEFRYSNQPQHF	NA	TRBJ1-5	TRBV5-5	NA	16
TGTGCCAGCAGCGTTTCCCCGGGACTAGCCTACGAGCAGTACTTC	CASSVSPGLAYEQYF	TRBD2	TRBJ2-7	TRBV9	NA	15
TGTGCCAGCAGTGTGGACAGCTCCTATAATTCACCCCTCCACTTT	CASSVDSSYNSPLHF	NA	TRBJ1-6	TRBV6-1	NA	15
TGTGCCAGCAGCTTACATGAAGCTTTCTTT	CASSLHEAFF	NA	TRBJ1-1	TRBV7-9	NA	10
TGTGCCAGCAGCTTACTTGGGCAGGAGGTTAATTCACCCCTCCACTTT	CASSLLGQEVNSPLHF	NA	TRBJ1-6	TRBV7-9	NA	16
TGTGCCAGCAGCTTCCGATCGGGCGAGCAGTACTTC	CASSFRSGEQYF	NA	TRBJ2-7	TRBV11-3	once	12
TGTGCCAGTAGTCCGGGACTGGGGTACGAGCAGTACTTC	CASSPGLGYEQYF	NA	TRBJ2-7	TRBV19	NA	13
TGTGCCAGCACTAACGGACAGGGACGGAATGGCTACACCTTC	CASTNGQGRNGYTF	TRBD1	TRBJ1-2	TRBV28	few	14
TGTGCCAGCAGTAACCGGGATTCCTCCTACGAGCAGTACTTC	CASSNRDSSYEQYF	NA	TRBJ2-7	TRBV6-5	NA	14
TGTGCCATCAGACTAGAGTATGGCAATGAGCAGTTCTTC	CAIRLEYGNEQFF	NA	TRBJ2-1	TRBV10-3	NA	13
TGTGCCATCGGCCCGACCGGGGAGCTGTTTTTT	CAIGPTGELFF	NA	TRBJ2-2	TRBV10-3	NA	11
TGTGCCAGCACTTCCGACAGGGAGACAGATACGCAGTATTTT	CASTSDRETDTQYF	TRBD1	TRBJ2-3	TRBV6-6	NA	14
TGTGCCACCAGCAGTAACCGGGACAGGGAAGATACGCAGTATTTT	CATSSNRDREDTQYF	TRBD1	TRBJ2-3	TRBV15	few	15
TGTGCCATCAGTGAGAGGGGCAACTCCTACGAGCAGTACTTC	CAISERGNSYEQYF	NA	TRBJ2-7	TRBV10-3	few	14
TGTGCCAGCAGTTTACTAGCGGGGGGGCGTGATACGCAGTATTTT	CASSLLAGGRDTQYF	TRBD2	TRBJ2-3	TRBV27	NA	15
TGTGCCAGCAGTTCCGCAGACACAGTGTACTATGGCTACACCTTC	CASSSADTVYYGYTF	NA	TRBJ1-2	TRBV6-6	NA	15
TGTGCCAGCAGTTGGGGGACAGGGGGTGTCGAGCAGTACTTC	CASSWGTGGVEQYF	TRBD1	TRBJ2-7	TRBV27	NA	14
TGTGCCGGAGAACAGGGAACTGGAAACACCATATATTTT	CAGEQGTGNTIYF	NA	TRBJ1-3	TRBV10-3	NA	13
TGCGCCAGCAGCTTGACAGGGGACTTTTCACCCCTCCACTTT	CASSLTGDFSPLHF	TRBD1	TRBJ1-6	TRBV5-1	NA	14
TGTGCCAGCAGCTTAGTAACAGGGTTCACTGAAGCTTTCTTT	CASSLVTGFTEAFF	NA	TRBJ1-1	TRBV7-9	NA	14
TGTGCCAGCAGCTCGGGACAGGGAGATGGCTACACCTTC	CASSSGQGDGYTF	TRBD1	TRBJ1-2	TRBV7-9	NA	13
TGTGCCAGCAGTTTGCGAGGGATGGGCAATCAGCCCCAGCATTTT	CASSLRGMGNQPQHF	NA	TRBJ1-5	TRBV28	NA	15
TGTGCCAGCATCGACACCTACGAGCAGTACTTC	CASIDTYEQYF	NA	TRBJ2-7	TRBV6-1	NA	11
TGTGCCAGCAGTCTCGACAAATACACTGAAGCTTTCTTT	CASSLDKYTEAFF	NA	TRBJ1-1	TRBV6-4	NA	13